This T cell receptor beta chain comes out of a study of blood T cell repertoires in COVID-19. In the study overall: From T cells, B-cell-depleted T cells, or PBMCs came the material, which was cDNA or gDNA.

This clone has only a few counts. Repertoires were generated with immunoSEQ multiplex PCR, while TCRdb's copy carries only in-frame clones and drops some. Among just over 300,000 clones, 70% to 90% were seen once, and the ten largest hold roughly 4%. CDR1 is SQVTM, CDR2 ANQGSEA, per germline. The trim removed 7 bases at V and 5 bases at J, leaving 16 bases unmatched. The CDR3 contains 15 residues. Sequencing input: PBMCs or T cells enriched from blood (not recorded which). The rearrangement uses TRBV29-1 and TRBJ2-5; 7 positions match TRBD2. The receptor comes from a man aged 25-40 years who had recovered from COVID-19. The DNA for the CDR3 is TGCAGCGCAATCAGTGGACTAGAGGGAGGTGAGACCCAGTACTTC. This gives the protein CSAISGLEGGETQYF.